These 14 T cell receptor beta chains came from one sample sequenced in a study of T-cell reconstitution after alpha-beta-depleted transplantation in children (TCRdb year 2016). The library was prepared using PCR. TCRdb records Illumina HiSeq 2500 as the sequencer. TCR libraries were prepared with molecular barcoding, using unique molecular identifiers to normalize TCRbeta repertoire quantification. In TCRdb, the public reads were trimmed at Q25 with fastp and aligned with MiXCR, with productive beta chains retained. Duplicate CDR3 protein sequences are folded into a single record with the most common DNA and genes. The table for this sample lists approximately 400,000 distinct CDR3 sequences; about a tenth of them were counted only once. The ten largest account for approximately 5% of the sample. The sample here was PBMCs from the stem cell graft donor, taken from the stem cell graft. Receptors were obtained from a human donor who donated a stem cell graft to a child with acute myeloid leukemia.

The chain combines TRBV5-1 with TRBJ2-5, with D unclear. The V and J ends lost 1 base and 3 bases respectively, with 10 bases between them. Germline V gene data show CDR1 as SGHRS and CDR2 as YFSETQ. The CDR3 totals 14 residues. The CDR3 DNA reads TGCGCCAGCAGCTTGTCTAGTATGGAAGAGACCCAGTACTTC. It specifies CASSLSSMEETQYF.

V and J are TRBV3-1 and TRBJ1-4; weak D call: TRBD1 (6 bases). The germline CDR1 and CDR2 sequences are LGHDT and YNNKEL (reference sequence). Trimming pared 0 bases from V and 2 bases from J, leaving 13 bases between. CDR3 length equals 17 residues. CDR3 coding DNA: TGTGCCAGCAGCCAAGATCTGACAGGAGTCACTAATGAAAAACTGTTTTTT. Its protein is CASSQDLTGVTNEKLFF.

CDR3 region: CASSIARGQAGELFF. Written as DNA, the CDR3 is TGTGCCAGCAGCATCGCCAGAGGACAGGCCGGGGAGCTGTTTTTT. The rearrangement links TRBV12-3 or TRBV12-4 to TRBJ2-2; 7 positions agree with TRBD1. The V and J ends lost 6 bases and 6 bases, in that order; junction bases with no gene match: 10. This CDR3 has 15 residues.

This clonotype was observed a handful of times. The V call is TRBV24-1, the J call TRBJ2-5, with D perhaps matching TRBD2 (7 bases). The length of the CDR3 is 15 residues. Trimming shortened V by 6 bases and J by 5 bases, and 18 bases separated the two germline ends. The germline CDR1 and CDR2 sequences are KGHDR and SFDVKD. CDR3 loop: CATSSGVGGRETQYF. The DNA of the CDR3 is TGTGCCACCAGTAGCGGGGTGGGGGGCCGGGAGACCCAGTACTTC.

CDR3 residues: CASRGMRDKSSYEQYV. In DNA, the CDR3 is TGCGCCAGCAGGGGAATGAGGGACAAGAGCTCCTACGAGCAGTACGTC. This chain uses TRBV23-1 with TRBJ2-7, with D possibly TRBD1 on 6 matching bases. TRBV23-1 is placed among ORFs of uncertain function. V was cut by 6 bases and J by 0 bases, with 18 bases left in between. The CDR3 is 16 amino acids.

This clonotype came up a few times. The genes are TRBV11-1 and TRBJ2-1; no definite D call. V dropped 1 base and J dropped 8 bases, with 12 bases sitting between them. Germline-derived CDR1 and CDR2 are SGHAT and FQDESV (reference sequence). The CDR3 runs 14 residues. CDR3 residues: CASSLEAGFDEQFF. As DNA, the CDR3 is TGTGCCAGCAGCTTAGAGGCAGGTTTCGATGAGCAGTTCTTC.

The chain uses TRBV15 and TRBJ2-1, with D maybe TRBD2 (7 bases). CDR3 length equals 17 residues. Germline V lookup: CDR1 LNHNV, CDR2 YYDKDF (reference sequence). Trimming removed 0 bases from V and 6 bases from J, with 18 bases in between. CDR3 nucleotide sequence: TGTGCCACCAGCAGAGATTATGGCGCGGGGGCTGCCAATGAGCAGTTCTTC. It specifies CATSRDYGAGAANEQFF.

This chain links TRBV29-1 with TRBJ2-3; 8 positions agree with TRBD2. This CDR3 spans 15 amino acids. V gave up 8 bases and J gave up 3 bases; unmatched junction bases: 13. CDR1 and CDR2 from the germline V gene are SQVTM and ANQGSEA. The CDR3 is CSTDPSGSGTDTQYF. The DNA of the CDR3 is TGCAGCACAGACCCGAGCGGGAGCGGTACAGATACGCAGTATTTT.

The V and J genes are TRBV20-1 and TRBJ2-7; D is unclear. Germline lookup yields CDR1 DFQATT and CDR2 SNEGSKA (reference sequence). V gave up 2 bases and J gave up 3 bases, with 14 bases separating them. CDR3 length: 14 amino acids. CDR3 region: CSARHWAEDYEQYF. The CDR3 bases are TGCAGTGCTAGACATTGGGCGGAAGACTACGAGCAGTACTTC.

The chain employs TRBV15 and TRBJ2-1, with 12 bases aligning to TRBD2. CDR3 size: 15 residues. The V and J ends lost 3 bases and 8 bases, in that order; junction bases with no gene match: 5. CDR1 is LNHNV, CDR2 YYDKDF, per germline (reference sequence). The CDR3 loop is CATSRTSGSLDEQFF. The CDR3 DNA is TGTGCCACCAGCAGGACTAGCGGGAGTTTGGATGAGCAGTTCTTC.

The rearrangement links TRBV6-1 to TRBJ2-1; 9 nucleotides line up with TRBD2. V gave up 6 bases and J gave up 4 bases; unmatched junction bases: 4. Germline CDR1 is MNHNS and CDR2 is SASEGT. The CDR3 is 14 amino acids. CDR3 DNA sequence: TGTGCCAGCAGACCGGGACTAGCATACAATGAGCAGTTCTTC. Translating gives CASRPGLAYNEQFF.

This clonotype was detected ten times or more. The genes are TRBV7-2 and TRBJ2-3; 8 bases agree with TRBD1. The CDR3 is made up of 13 amino acids. Per the germline V gene, CDR1 is SGHTA and CDR2 is FQGNSA. The trim removed 6 bases at V and 7 bases at J, leaving 6 bases unmatched. The CDR3 is CASSRQGMNTQYF. DNA for the CDR3: TGTGCCAGCAGTCGACAGGGGATGAATACGCAGTATTTT.

As regards this clonotype: A single base separates this from a much larger clone, so it may be a read error. This chain joins TRBV10-1 and TRBJ1-6; D may be TRBD1 (6 bases). This CDR3 is 14 amino acids long. The germline V gene has CDR1 WNHNN and CDR2 SYGVQD (reference sequence). Written as DNA, the CDR3 is TGCGCCAGCGGTGAGGTCGGGGGCGCGGGGGCCCTCCACTTT. Residues: CASGEVGGAGALHF.

This sequence joins TRBV7-9 and TRBJ1-3; tentative D call: TRBD1 (5 bases). The CDR3 has 15 amino acids. Trimming left V 5 bases short and J 1 base short, with 12 bases between. Germline CDR1 and CDR2: SEHNR and FQNEAQ (reference sequence). CDR3 sequence reads: CASSRGLFSGNTIYF. DNA for the CDR3: TGTGCCAGCAGCCGGGGACTTTTTTCTGGAAACACCATATATTTT.